This T cell receptor beta chain came from a study of identical twins. The CDR3 contains 13 residues. V was trimmed by 3 bases and J by 1 base, leaving 8 bases between them. CDR1 and CDR2 from the germline V gene are SQVTM and ANQGSEA. One entry per CDR3 protein, called by TCRdb with MiXCR from the 5' RACE reads. The sample has a few hundred thousand distinct CDR3 sequences; about 8.3% are singletons. These data also formed part of another study, on yellow fever vaccine responses in identical twins. From that report: Twins' T cell vaccine responses reportedly looked partly convergent, partly personalized.

The origin of this receptor is a woman aged 18-29 years in good health. Sequenced sample: CD8+ T cells sorted from blood. This sequence joins TRBV29-1 and TRBJ2-3; D possibly corresponds to TRBD1 (5 bases). The CDR3 sequence: CSVDGHRTDTQYF. The CDR3 nucleotides read TGCAGCGTTGACGGACACCGCACAGATACGCAGTATTTT.